Here is one T cell receptor (beta chain) with its context. As handled by the study authors: Amplification of reference gene primers provided the estimated nucleated cell counts. The protocol was immunoSEQ multiplex PCR, while the TCRdb copy is restricted to in-frame clones and leaves out a portion. For V, J and clone size, that table is used; D and trimming come from the DNA. The sample consists of tens of thousands of clones, around 82% of them appearing once. This sample is drawn from a study of blood T cell repertoires in COVID-19. Study in general: Acute and convalescent COVID-19 samples came from the United States, Italy and Spain. From T cells, B-cell-depleted T cells, or PBMCs came the material, which was cDNA or gDNA.

The receptor was derived from a man aged 60 to 75 with acute or convalescent COVID-19. Sample: peripheral blood.

The CDR3 spells CASSAGTANSPLHF. Here the CDR3 DNA reads TGTGCCAGCAGCGCCGGGACAGCAAATTCACCCCTCCACTTT. V and J are TRBV14 and TRBJ1-6, with 7 bases matching TRBD1. The V gene end was trimmed by 5 bases and the J gene end by 7 bases; junction bases not matched to a gene: 5. The CDR3 totals 14 residues. Germline CDR1 and CDR2: SGHDN and FVKESK.